Each of the 8 T cell receptor beta chains below was sequenced from the same sample in a study of tumor-infiltrating lymphocytes in primary liver carcinoma. Using a constant-region primer together with ProtoScript II reverse transcriptase, TCR beta cDNA was made from about 500 ng of total RNA. Three-round nested multiplex PCR performed with slightly modified ARM-PCR produced the TCR beta libraries. For about 11 cycles apiece, the opening two PCR rounds ran with TRBV1-TRBV30 forward primers and a C-beta reverse primer. A single record per CDR3 protein comes from TCRdb applying MiXCR to the multiplex PCR reads. The table has about 75,000 distinct CDR3 sequences, about three quarters seen once. From roughly 21-30 mg of unsorted bulk tissue, DNA and RNA were co-extracted together. Sequenced: tumor-adjacent normal liver tissue. These receptors were obtained from a middle-aged man with primary liver carcinoma and hepatitis B virus infection.

Remarks on this clonotype: A much larger clone differs by one base, so this may be a read error. This chain uses TRBV7-9 with TRBJ2-5, with TRBD2 identical over 8 bases. The CDR3 is 16 amino acids. Per the germline V gene, CDR1 is SEHNR and CDR2 is FQNEAQ (reference sequence). CDR3 residues: CASSLKAGEIQDTQYF. The CDR3 nucleotides read TGTGCCAGCAGCTTAAAAGCGGGAGAGATCCAAGATACCCAGTACTTC.

Concerning this clonotype: Mismatch with germline at one junction end may stem from a read error. The rearrangement uses TRBV6-2 or TRBV6-3 and TRBJ1-5; TRBD1 matches 7 bases. Looked up from germline, CDR1 is MNHEY and CDR2 is SVGEGT. This CDR3 has 19 amino acids. CDR3 sequence: CASSYSSTIGTASNQSQHF. The CDR3 DNA is TGTGCCAGCAGTTACTCGAGTACAATTGGGACAGCCTCTAATCAGTCCCAGCATTTT.

As concerns this clonotype: A junction end diverges from the germline sequence, so it may reflect a read error. This chain connects TRBV5-6 to TRBJ2-7, with D perhaps assigned TRBD1 or TRBD2 (5 bases each). In germline, CDR1 is SGHDT, CDR2 YYEEEE. The CDR3 has 12 amino acids. CDR3 nucleotides: TGTGCCAGCAGCCTTAAAGGGGACGAGCAATACTTC. It specifies CASSLKGDEQYF.

The table lists this clonotype with a count of one. At one boundary the junction diverges from the germline segment, which might be a read error. The chain links TRBV4-3 to TRBJ1-6, with D possibly being TRBD1 (6 bases). The CDR3 loop spans 18 amino acids. Per germline, CDR1 LGHNA and CDR2 YSLEER. The CDR3 is CASSQDGGRVYFNSPLHF. CDR3 DNA: TGCGCAAGCAGCCAAGATGGGGGCAGGGTCTATTTCAATTCACCCCTCCACTTT.

The gene calls are TRBV29-1 and TRBJ1-2; D not resolved. From germline, CDR1 is SQVTM and CDR2 ANQGSEA. The CDR3 runs to 11 residues. Deletions cut 6 bases from V and 6 bases from J, with 11 bases between. CDR3 in DNA: TGCAGCGTATCGTGGGCGAATGGCTACACCTTC. This sequence encodes CSVSWANGYTF. Variable domain in full (rest from reference TRBV29-1 and TRBJ1-2): SAVISQKPSRDICQRGTSLTIQCQVDSQVTMMFWYRQQPGQSLTLIATANQGSEATYESGFVIDKFPISRPNLTFSTLTVSNMSPEDSSIYLCSVSWANGYTFGSGTRLTVV.

V gene TRBV20-1 combines with J gene TRBJ2-1; D is possibly TRBD2 (5 bases). The CDR3 has 12 residues. Germline loops: CDR1 DFQATT, CDR2 SNEGSKA (reference sequence). The germline V and J ends were trimmed by 5 bases and 5 bases, with 10 bases remaining between them. Here the CDR3 DNA reads TGCAGTGCTGGATGGAGGAACAATGAGCAGTTCTTC. Its translation is CSAGWRNNEQFF.

This clonotype has more than one count but fewer than ten. This sequence may be a read error, since a much larger clone differs from it by one base. The CDR3 DNA sequence: TGTGCCAGCAGCCAAGACTACACAGGTACGCAGTATTTT. This translates into CASSQDYTGTQYF. The chain joins TRBV5-4 to TRBJ2-3, with D possibly being TRBD1 or TRBD2 (5 bases each). The CDR3 is made up of 13 amino acids. Per germline, CDR1 SGHNT and CDR2 YYREEE (reference sequence). Using reference TRBV5-4 and TRBJ2-3 for the parts outside the CDR3, the full variable domain is ETGVTQSPTHLIKTRGQQVTLRCSSQSGHNTVSWYQQALGQGPQFIFQYYREEENGRGNFPPRFSGLQFPNYSSELNVNALELDDSALYLCASSQDYTGTQYFGPGTRLTVL.

Points on this clonotype: This may come from a read error, since a much larger clone is one base off. V usage is TRBV21-1 and J usage is TRBJ2-1; the table's D gene call, TRBD1, was not cross checked with the DNA. TRBV21-1 corresponds to a pseudogene. This CDR3 contains 18 residues. CDR3 residues: CASSKTTTPEQGVMEQFF. As DNA, the CDR3 is TGTGCCAGCAGCAAAACGACGACACCCGAACAGGGAGTAATGGAGCAGTTCTTC.